These 23 T cell receptor beta chains originate from one sample sequenced in a study of T cell responses to AZD1222 COVID-19 vaccine (dated by TCRdb to about 2021). The time point label of this sample denotes: about 28 days (+/-7) after the second vaccine dose. To prepare the library, the immunoSEQ multiplex PCR assay was applied. Not all clones reach the TCRdb copy of this immuneACCESS table, which keeps in-frame sequences only. Checked studies attribute under half of the gap to unresolved V genes and leave the rest unexplained. Within this sample are some 200,000 clones, with approximately 93% of them counted one time only. The ten largest account for approximately 3.7% of the sample. This specimen was peripheral blood, taken 28 days after the second AZD1222 dose. Source of these receptors: an adult who received the AZD1222 COVID-19 vaccine.

The CDR3 protein is CSVYFSGHSYNEQFF. CDR3 nucleotides: TGCAGCGTTTATTTTAGCGGCCACTCCTACAATGAGCAGTTCTTC. J is TRBJ2-1 and V is TRBV29-1; maybe TRBD2 (6 bases). Germline CDR1 SQVTM, CDR2 ANQGSEA. Trimming took off 5 bases at V and 0 bases at J, with 14 bases between the two ends. The CDR3 runs to 15 residues.

CDR3 in amino acids: CASGTSVAGNEQFF. CDR3 DNA: TGTGCCAGCGGAACTAGCGTGGCGGGCAATGAGCAGTTCTTC. J is TRBJ2-1 and V is TRBV3-1 (or the pseudogene TRBV3-2), with 7 bases fitting TRBD2. With V trimmed by 8 bases and J by 6 bases, 10 bases remained unmatched. CDR3 length: 14 amino acids. The germline V gene has CDR1 LGHDT and CDR2 YNNKEL (reference sequence).

The V and J genes are TRBV19 and TRBJ1-1, with D maybe TRBD1 (6 bases). The CDR3 length is 16 residues. CDR1 is LNHDA and CDR2 is SQIVND in the germline V gene (reference sequence). V dropped 7 bases and J dropped 1 base, with 19 bases sitting between them. Here the CDR3 DNA reads TGTGCCAGTACTGGGGGCGGTCAGAGGGCGAACACTGAAGCTTTCTTT. This codes for CASTGGGQRANTEAFF.

This sequence joins TRBV7-3 and TRBJ1-2; D is possibly TRBD1 (5 bases). Trimming pared 5 bases from V and 3 bases from J, leaving 16 bases between. Germline values: CDR1 SGHTA, CDR2 FQGTGA. The CDR3 runs 15 residues. Here the CDR3 DNA reads TGTGCCAGCAGCGGACCTAGGGGCCGGGACTATGGCTACACCTTC. Translating it yields CASSGPRGRDYGYTF.

The CDR3 reads CASSLQGKTEAFF. The CDR3 bases are TGTGCCAGCAGCCTCCAGGGGAAGACTGAAGCTTTCTTT. The chain combines TRBV3-1 (or the pseudogene TRBV3-2) with TRBJ1-1, with a weak D call TRBD1 (6 bases). The germline V and J ends were trimmed by 4 bases and 5 bases, with 11 bases remaining between them. Germline loops: CDR1 LGHDT, CDR2 YNNKEL (reference sequence). This CDR3 is built from 13 residues.

V and J are TRBV6-1 and TRBJ2-2, with 11 bases lining up with TRBD2. The CDR3 has 16 residues. The trim removed 4 bases at V and 7 bases at J, leaving 8 bases unmatched. Germline V gene data show CDR1 as MNHNS and CDR2 as SASEGT. CDR3 sequence (DNA): TGTGCCAGCAGTGCCGCCCTACTAGCGGGAGTCGGGGAGCTGTTTTTT. Protein product: CASSAALLAGVGELFF.

The chain recombines TRBV21-1 with TRBJ2-1; the table's TRBD2 call for D was not verified on the DNA. TRBV21-1 is termed a pseudogene. CDR3 length equals 14 residues. The CDR3 sequence is CASSDRRGNNEQFF. The CDR3 coding sequence is TGTGCCAGCAGCGACCGTCGCGGTAACAATGAGCAGTTCTTC.

The chain has TRBV6-5 and TRBJ1-3; D gene uncertain. Looked up from germline, CDR1 is MNHEY and CDR2 is SVGAGI. Between the trimmed V and J ends, which lost 5 bases and 0 bases, there was a span of 8 bases. This CDR3 comprises 14 residues. The CDR3 bases are TGTGCCAGCAGTCCCGGCGGCTCTGGAAACACCATATATTTT. Encoded protein: CASSPGGSGNTIYF.

This clone was counted a single time. The chain employs TRBV11-3 and TRBJ2-3; D not certain. Trimming took off 2 bases at V and 1 base at J, with 13 bases between the two ends. This CDR3 has 16 residues. Looked up from germline, CDR1 is SGHNT and CDR2 is YENEEA. CDR3 protein: CASSLKFGGRTDTQYF. In DNA form, the CDR3 reads TGTGCCAGCAGCTTAAAGTTTGGCGGACGCACAGATACGCAGTATTTT.

V is TRBV19 and J is TRBJ1-5; 10 bases fit TRBD1. The CDR3 length is 15 residues. J was trimmed by 6 bases and V by 3 bases; bases with no gene match: 5. Germline values: CDR1 LNHDA, CDR2 SQIVND (reference sequence). DNA for the CDR3: TGTGCCAGTAGTATGCCGGGACAGGGGTCTCAGCCCCAGCATTTT. Encoded protein: CASSMPGQGSQPQHF.

The rearrangement uses TRBV6-2 or TRBV6-3 and TRBJ2-7; tentatively, D is TRBD1 or TRBD2 (5 bases each). The ends were cut back, 6 bases at V and 2 bases at J, with 11 bases in the middle. CDR1 is MNHEY and CDR2 is SVGEGT in the germline V gene. The CDR3 loop spans 13 amino acids. The CDR3 coding sequence is TGTGCCAGCAGCCCCGGGACGGCCTACGAGCAGTACTTC. Protein: CASSPGTAYEQYF.

The chain has TRBV7-2 and TRBJ2-1, with 10 bases matching TRBD2. The V gene end was trimmed by 2 bases and the J gene end by 14 bases; junction bases not matched to a gene: 6. This CDR3 is built from 13 residues. CDR1 and CDR2 from the germline V gene are SGHTA and FQGNSA. The CDR3 coding sequence is TGTGCCAGCAGCTTACGAGCGGGAGGGATAAAGTTCTTC. Translated, it gives CASSLRAGGIKFF.

The chain couples TRBV5-1 to TRBJ2-1; 8 positions match TRBD2. V lost 6 bases and J lost 0; bases outside the gene matches: 5. Germline V gene lookup returns CDR1 SGHRS and CDR2 YFSETQ. This CDR3 has 15 amino acids. The CDR3 spells CASTSGGLSYNEQFF. The CDR3, as DNA: TGCGCCAGCACCAGCGGGGGTCTCTCCTACAATGAGCAGTTCTTC.

The CDR3 DNA reads as TGTGCCAGCAGTTACTCTAGCGGGAGGGCCACCTACGAGCAGTACTTC. Amino acids: CASSYSSGRATYEQYF. The rearrangement links TRBV6-2 or TRBV6-3 to TRBJ2-7; 11 bases fit TRBD2. There are 16 residues in the CDR3. The germline gives CDR1 MNHEY, CDR2 SVGEGT. The trim removed 0 bases at V and 2 bases at J, leaving 3 bases unmatched.

The gene calls are TRBV7-8 and TRBJ2-7; D is perhaps TRBD1 (5 bases). CDR1 SGHVS and CDR2 FQNEAQ come from the germline V gene. The ends were cut back, 5 bases at V and 3 bases at J, with 20 bases in the middle. CDR3 size: 16 residues. The CDR3 loop reads CASSPYRLVQGYEQYF. The CDR3, as DNA: TGTGCCAGCAGCCCATACCGCCTCGTCCAGGGCTACGAGCAGTACTTC.

V usage is TRBV14 and J usage is TRBJ2-7, with D perhaps TRBD1 (6 bases). Germline CDR1 and CDR2: SGHDN and FVKESK. This CDR3 has 13 amino acids. V was cut by 6 bases and J by 3 bases, with 12 bases left in between. The CDR3: CASRKTGNYEQYF. The CDR3 DNA follows: TGTGCCAGCAGAAAGACAGGAAACTACGAGCAGTACTTC.

This chain links TRBV19 with TRBJ1-4, with 7 bases that match TRBD1. The CDR3 runs to 14 residues. Germline V lookup: CDR1 LNHDA, CDR2 SQIVND (reference sequence). V was clipped by 3 bases and J by 8 bases; unmatched bases: 6. CDR3 nucleotide sequence: TGTGCCAGTAGTATCGGGACAGTTGAAGAAAAACTGTTTTTT. Its protein is CASSIGTVEEKLFF. The full variable domain, its missing parts supplied by reference TRBV19 and TRBJ1-4, is DGGITQSPKYLFRKEGQNVTLSCEQNLNHDAMYWYRQDPGQGLRLIYYSQIVNDFQKGDIAEGYSVSREKKESFPLTVTSAQKNPTAFYLCASSIGTVEEKLFFGSGTQLSVL.

In this sample, this clone turned up once. CDR3: CATGTPTAYGYTF. CDR3 in DNA: TGTGCCACCGGGACACCGACTGCATATGGCTACACCTTC. The rearrangement links TRBV7-9 to TRBJ1-2, with D perhaps matching TRBD1 (6 bases). CDR1 SEHNR and CDR2 FQNEAQ come from the germline V gene (reference sequence). V shed 10 bases and J shed 5 bases, with 17 bases lying between them. The length of the CDR3 is 13 residues.

The chain links TRBV2 to TRBJ1-1, with TRBD1 as a possible D gene (6 bases). This CDR3 contains 16 residues. Germline lookup yields CDR1 SNHLY and CDR2 FYNNEI. The ends were cut back, 4 bases at V and 0 bases at J, with 15 bases in the middle. The DNA for the CDR3 is TGTGCCAGCAGTGTAGCCAGGACAGACCTGAACACTGAAGCTTTCTTT. Its translation is CASSVARTDLNTEAFF.

V usage is TRBV4-2 and J usage is TRBJ2-2; possible D gene TRBD2, 6 bases. Trimming took off 0 bases at V and 3 bases at J, with 14 bases between the two ends. The CDR3 covers 17 residues. Germline-derived CDR1 and CDR2 are LGHNA and YNFKEQ. CDR3: CASSQERSSGYTGELFF. In nucleotides, the CDR3 is TGTGCCAGCAGCCAAGAAAGATCCAGCGGGTACACCGGGGAGCTGTTTTTT.

CDR3 region: CASSLNLAGVYNEQFF. For the CDR3, the DNA is TGTGCCAGCTCACTAAACCTAGCGGGAGTTTACAATGAGCAGTTCTTC. The rearrangement joins TRBV18 to TRBJ2-1, with 10 bases that match TRBD2. The CDR3 is made up of 16 amino acids. From germline, CDR1 is KGHSH and CDR2 LQKENI. Trimming at V came to 4 bases and at J to 4 bases, leaving 7 bases not matched to a gene.

The chain joins TRBV3-1 (or the pseudogene TRBV3-2) to TRBJ2-6, with 9 bases lining up with TRBD2. CDR1 LGHDT and CDR2 YNNKEL come from the germline V gene (reference sequence). V shed 9 bases and J 0 bases; nucleotides not matched to a gene: 3. The CDR3 length is 15 residues. The CDR3 reads CASSGRNSGANVLTF. The CDR3 DNA reads TGTGCCAGTAGCGGGAGAAACTCTGGGGCCAACGTCCTGACTTTC.

V and J are TRBV6-5 and TRBJ1-2, with TRBD1 matching over 10 bases. The CDR3 loop spans 13 amino acids. From germline, CDR1 is MNHEY and CDR2 SVGAGI. Trimming removed 6 bases from V and 7 bases from J; junction bases left unmatched: 5. The CDR3 region has the DNA TGTGCCAGCAGGAGACAGGGGGCGGTTGGCTACACCTTC. It specifies CASRRQGAVGYTF.